This T cell receptor beta chain was sequenced in a study of T-cell memory formation after mild COVID-19. Study at large: TCR clustering was largely donor specific. Whole-study results and caveats: Clones from the second wave (peaking day 37) had unconfirmed SARS-CoV-2 specificity. CD4+ contracting clones were found mainly in CM and EM, and CD8+ ones in EMRA. Cross-reactive memory seemingly joined, as some responding clones were found in pre-infection memory.

Germline CDR1 is SNHLY and CDR2 is FYNNEI. Trimming left V 5 bases short and J 3 bases short, with 11 bases between. The CDR3 has 13 amino acids. With regard to this clonotype: Its antigen is not identified.

TCRdb called the 5' RACE reads again in MiXCR, with one record for every CDR3 protein. This table has 140,000 or so distinct CDR3 sequences, 15% to 20% appearing once. The receptor comes from an adult woman who had mild COVID-19 (a few samples of this study predate the infection). Cell type and time point are not known. This sequence joins TRBV2 and TRBJ2-7; TRBD1 might be the D (6 bases). What was sequenced was PBMCs or a T cell subset sorted from them (not recorded which). The DNA for the CDR3 is TGTGCCAGCAGTTCCGGGACATTCTACGAGCAGTACTTC. It is translated as CASSSGTFYEQYF.